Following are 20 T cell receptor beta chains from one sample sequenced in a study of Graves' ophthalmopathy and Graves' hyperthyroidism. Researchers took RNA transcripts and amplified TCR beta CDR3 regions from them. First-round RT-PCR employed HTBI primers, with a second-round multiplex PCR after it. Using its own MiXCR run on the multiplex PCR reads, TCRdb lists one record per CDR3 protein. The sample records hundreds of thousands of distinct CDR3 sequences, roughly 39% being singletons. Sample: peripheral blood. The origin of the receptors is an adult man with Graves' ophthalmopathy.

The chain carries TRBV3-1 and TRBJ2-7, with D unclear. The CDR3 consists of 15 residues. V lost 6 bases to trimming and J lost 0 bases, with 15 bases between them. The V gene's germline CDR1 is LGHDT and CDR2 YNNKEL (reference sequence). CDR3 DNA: TGTGCCAGCAGTTACCGGACCGCTCACTCCTACGAGCAGTACTTC. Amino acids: CASSYRTAHSYEQYF.

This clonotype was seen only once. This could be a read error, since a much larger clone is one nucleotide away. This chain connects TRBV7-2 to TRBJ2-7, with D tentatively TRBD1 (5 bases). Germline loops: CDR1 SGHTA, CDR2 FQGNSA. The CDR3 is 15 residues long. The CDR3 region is CASSLGAGNLYGQYF. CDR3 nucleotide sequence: TGTGCCAGCAGCTTAGGGGCAGGGAATCTCTACGGGCAGTACTTC.

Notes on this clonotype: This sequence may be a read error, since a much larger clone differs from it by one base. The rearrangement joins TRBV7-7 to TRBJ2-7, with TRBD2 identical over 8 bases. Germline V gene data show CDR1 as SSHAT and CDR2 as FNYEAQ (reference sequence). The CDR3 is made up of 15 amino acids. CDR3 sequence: CASSLASGSGYGQYF. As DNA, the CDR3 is TGTGCCAGCAGCTTAGCCAGCGGGAGCGGTTACGGGCAGTACTTC.

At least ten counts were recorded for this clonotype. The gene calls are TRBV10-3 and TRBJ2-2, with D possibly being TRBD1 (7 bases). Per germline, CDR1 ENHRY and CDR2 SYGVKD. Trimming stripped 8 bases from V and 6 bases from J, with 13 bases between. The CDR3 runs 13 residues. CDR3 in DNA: TGTGCCATCGCGCAGGGGGGTTCCGGGGAGCTGTTTTTT. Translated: CAIAQGGSGELFF.

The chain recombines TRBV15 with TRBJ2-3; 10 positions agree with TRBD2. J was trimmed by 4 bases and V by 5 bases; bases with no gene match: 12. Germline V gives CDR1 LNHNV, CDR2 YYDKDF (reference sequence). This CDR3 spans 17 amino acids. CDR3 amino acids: CATSAHSGTSASDTQYF. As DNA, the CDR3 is TGTGCCACCAGCGCCCACTCCGGGACTAGCGCCTCAGATACGCAGTATTTT. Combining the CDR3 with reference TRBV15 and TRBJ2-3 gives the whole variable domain DAMVIQNPRYQVTQFGKPVTLSCSQTLNHNVMYWYQQKSSQAPKLLFHYYDKDFNNEADTPDNFQSRRPNTSFCFLDIRSPGLGDTAMYLCATSAHSGTSASDTQYFGPGTRLTVL.

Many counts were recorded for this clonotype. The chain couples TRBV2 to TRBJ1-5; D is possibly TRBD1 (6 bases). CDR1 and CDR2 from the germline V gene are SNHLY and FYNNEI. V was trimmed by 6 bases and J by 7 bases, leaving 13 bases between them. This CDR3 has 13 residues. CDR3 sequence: CASRGGRGQPQHF. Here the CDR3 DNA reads TGTGCCAGCAGAGGGGGTCGGGGACAGCCCCAGCATTTT.

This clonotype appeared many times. The CDR3 DNA reads TGTGCCATCAGTTCCCGGGACTCGTCTTATAGCAATCAGCCCCAGCATTTT. The encoded protein is CAISSRDSSYSNQPQHF. V and J are TRBV10-3 and TRBJ1-5; D perhaps matches TRBD1 (5 bases). The CDR3 has 17 amino acids. Trimming pared 5 bases from V and 0 bases from J, leaving 17 bases between. Per germline, CDR1 ENHRY and CDR2 SYGVKD.

CDR3 DNA sequence: TGCAGCTTAGCAGGGACCAATGAAAAACTGTTTTTT. The encoded protein is CSLAGTNEKLFF. The chain combines TRBV29-1 with TRBJ1-4; D possibly corresponds to TRBD1 (5 bases). The length of the CDR3 is 12 residues. The V gene lost 8 bases and the J gene lost 5 bases, with 12 bases spanning the gap. Germline CDR1 is SQVTM and CDR2 is ANQGSEA.

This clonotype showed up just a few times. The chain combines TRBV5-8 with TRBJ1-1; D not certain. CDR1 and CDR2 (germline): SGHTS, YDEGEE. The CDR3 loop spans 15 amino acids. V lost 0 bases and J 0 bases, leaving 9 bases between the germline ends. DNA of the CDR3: TGTGCCAGCAGCTTGGGGCAGCCCATGAACACTGAAGCTTTCTTT. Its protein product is CASSLGQPMNTEAFF.

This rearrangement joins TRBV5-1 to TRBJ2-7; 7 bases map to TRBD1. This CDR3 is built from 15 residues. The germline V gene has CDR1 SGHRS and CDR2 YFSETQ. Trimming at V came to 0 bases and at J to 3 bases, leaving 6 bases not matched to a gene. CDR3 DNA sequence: TGCGCCAGCAGCTTGGATGACAGGGTTGGCTACGAGCAGTACTTC. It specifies CASSLDDRVGYEQYF.

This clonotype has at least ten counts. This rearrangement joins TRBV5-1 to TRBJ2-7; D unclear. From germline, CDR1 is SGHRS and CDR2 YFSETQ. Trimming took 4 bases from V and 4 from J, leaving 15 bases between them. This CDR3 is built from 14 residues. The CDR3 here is CASSRKELVYEQYF. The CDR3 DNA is TGCGCCAGCAGCCGGAAAGAATTAGTGTACGAGCAGTACTTC.

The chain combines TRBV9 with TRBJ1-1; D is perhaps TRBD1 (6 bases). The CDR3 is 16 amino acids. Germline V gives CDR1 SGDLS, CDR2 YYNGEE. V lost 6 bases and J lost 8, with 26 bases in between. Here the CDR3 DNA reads TGTGCCAGCACAGAGGGCGGGGGCAGCTTGCCTTGGGAAGCTTTCTTT. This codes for CASTEGGGSLPWEAFF.

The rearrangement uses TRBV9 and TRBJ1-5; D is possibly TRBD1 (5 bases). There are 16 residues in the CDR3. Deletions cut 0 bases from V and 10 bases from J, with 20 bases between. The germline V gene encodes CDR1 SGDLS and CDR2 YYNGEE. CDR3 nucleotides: TGTGCCAGCAGCGTAGGAAGTAGCGGGGAAAGGGGTCCCCAGCATTTT. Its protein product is CASSVGSSGERGPQHF.

The CDR3, as DNA: TGCGCCAGCAGTGTAGGGGAACCAACTGGGGCCAACGTCCTGACTTTC. It codes for CASSVGEPTGANVLTF. V is TRBV10-2 and J is TRBJ2-6; tentatively, D is TRBD1 (5 bases). Germline assignment: CDR1 WSHSY and CDR2 SAAADI. The CDR3 covers 16 residues. V was clipped by 4 bases and J by 2 bases, with 12 bases between them.

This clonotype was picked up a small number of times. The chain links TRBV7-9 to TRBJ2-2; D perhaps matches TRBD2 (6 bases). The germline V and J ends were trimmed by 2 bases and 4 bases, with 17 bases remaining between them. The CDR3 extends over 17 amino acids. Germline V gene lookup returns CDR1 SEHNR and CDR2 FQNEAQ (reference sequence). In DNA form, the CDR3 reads TGTGCCAGCAGCTTATGGCTTAGCGGAATTTCCACCGGGGAGCTGTTTTTT. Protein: CASSLWLSGISTGELFF.

The chain's CDR3 is CASSLGGQRTGELFF. CDR3 nucleotide sequence: TGTGCCAGCAGCTTAGGGGGACAGCGCACCGGGGAGCTGTTTTTT. This chain uses TRBV7-8 with TRBJ2-2; 7 nucleotides line up with TRBD1. The CDR3 length is 15 residues. CDR1 is SGHVS and CDR2 is FQNEAQ in the germline V gene. V lost 1 base, J lost 4 bases, and 3 bases stayed unmatched.

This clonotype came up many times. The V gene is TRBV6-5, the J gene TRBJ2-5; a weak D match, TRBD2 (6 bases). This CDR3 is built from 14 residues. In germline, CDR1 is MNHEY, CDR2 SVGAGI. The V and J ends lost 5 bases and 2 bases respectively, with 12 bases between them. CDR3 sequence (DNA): TGTGCCAGCAGTCTTACCGGGAGTCAAGAGACCCAGTACTTC. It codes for CASSLTGSQETQYF.

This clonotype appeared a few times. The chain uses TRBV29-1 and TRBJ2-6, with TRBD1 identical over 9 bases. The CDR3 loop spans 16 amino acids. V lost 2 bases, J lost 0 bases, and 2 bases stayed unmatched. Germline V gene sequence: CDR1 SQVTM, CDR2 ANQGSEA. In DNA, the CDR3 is TGCAGCGTTGAATGGGACAGGGACTCTGGGGCCAACGTCCTGACTTTC. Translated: CSVEWDRDSGANVLTF.

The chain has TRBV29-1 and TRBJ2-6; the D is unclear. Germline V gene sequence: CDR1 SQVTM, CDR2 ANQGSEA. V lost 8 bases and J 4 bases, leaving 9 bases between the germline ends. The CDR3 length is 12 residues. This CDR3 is CSIRAGANVLTF. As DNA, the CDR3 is TGCAGCATAAGAGCGGGGGCCAACGTCCTGACTTTC.

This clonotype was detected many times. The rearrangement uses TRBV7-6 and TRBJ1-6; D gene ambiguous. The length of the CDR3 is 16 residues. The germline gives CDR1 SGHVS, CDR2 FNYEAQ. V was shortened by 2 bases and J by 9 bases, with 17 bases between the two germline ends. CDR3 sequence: CASSLTSWRASSPLHF. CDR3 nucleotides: TGTGCCAGCAGCTTAACGAGCTGGCGTGCTAGTTCACCCCTCCACTTT.